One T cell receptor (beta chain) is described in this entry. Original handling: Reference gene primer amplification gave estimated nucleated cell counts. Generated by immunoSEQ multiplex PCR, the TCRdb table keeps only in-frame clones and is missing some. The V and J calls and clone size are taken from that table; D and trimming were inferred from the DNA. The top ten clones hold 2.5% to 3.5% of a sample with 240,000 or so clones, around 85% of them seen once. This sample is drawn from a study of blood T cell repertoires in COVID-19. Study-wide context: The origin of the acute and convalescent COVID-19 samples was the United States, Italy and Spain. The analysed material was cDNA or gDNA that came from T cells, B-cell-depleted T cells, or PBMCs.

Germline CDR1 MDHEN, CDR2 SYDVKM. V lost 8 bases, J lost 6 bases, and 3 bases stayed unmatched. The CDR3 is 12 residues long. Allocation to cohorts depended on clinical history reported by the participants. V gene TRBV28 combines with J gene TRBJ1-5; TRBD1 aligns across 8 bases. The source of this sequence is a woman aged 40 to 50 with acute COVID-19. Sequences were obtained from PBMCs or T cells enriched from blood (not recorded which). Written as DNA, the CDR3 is TGTGCCAGCGGACAGGGCAGTCAGCCCCAGCATTTT. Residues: CASGQGSQPQHF.